Listed below are T cell receptor beta chains from one sample, sequenced in a study of T cells after yellow fever vaccination. From the 5' RACE reads, TCRdb called clonotypes with MiXCR, one entry per CDR3 protein. The sample records about 340,000 distinct CDR3 sequences, 12% being singletons. The sample here was CD4+ T cells sorted from PBMCs, taken 15 days after the yellow fever booster vaccination. The source of these receptors is a man aged 18 to 29 who received the YFV17D yellow fever vaccine. The CDR3 runs from the conserved cysteine through the conserved F or W. A D gene is named only where the DNA matches it firmly.

-	TRBV7-2	TRBJ1-5	CASSVVGHNQPQHF
-	TRBV5-1	TRBJ2-3	CASSWAGDTDTQYF
-	TRBV12-3/TRBV12-4	TRBJ1-1	CASALGGAAEAFF
TRBD1	TRBV18	TRBJ1-6	CASSPLGPGGGNSPLHF
-	TRBV6-5	TRBJ1-6	CASSLSGVSPLHF
TRBD1	TRBV6-2/TRBV6-3	TRBJ2-2	CASTKISGQGALELFF
TRBD1	TRBV4-1	TRBJ1-4	CASSKIRDRGRREKLFF
-	TRBV18	TRBJ2-1	CASSPVRSSYNEQFF
-	TRBV7-6	TRBJ1-3	CASSLNQGNTIYF
TRBD1	TRBV9	TRBJ1-1	CASSIEGQGKTEAFF
-	TRBV3-1	TRBJ1-6	CASSQDLNSPLHF